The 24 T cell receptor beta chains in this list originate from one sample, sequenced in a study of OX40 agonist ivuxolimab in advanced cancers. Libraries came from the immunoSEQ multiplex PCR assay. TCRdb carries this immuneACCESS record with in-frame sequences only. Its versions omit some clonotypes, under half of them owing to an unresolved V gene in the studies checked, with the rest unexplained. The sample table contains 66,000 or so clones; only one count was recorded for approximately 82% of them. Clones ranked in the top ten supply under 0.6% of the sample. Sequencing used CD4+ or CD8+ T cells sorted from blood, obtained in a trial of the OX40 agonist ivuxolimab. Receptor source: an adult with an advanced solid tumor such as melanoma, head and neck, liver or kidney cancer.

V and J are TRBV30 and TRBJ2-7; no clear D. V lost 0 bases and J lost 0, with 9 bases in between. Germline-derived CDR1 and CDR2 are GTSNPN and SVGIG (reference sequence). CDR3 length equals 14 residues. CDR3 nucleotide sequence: TGTGCCTGGAGTGTACCTCATTTCTCCTACGAGCAGTACTTC. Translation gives CAWSVPHFSYEQYF.

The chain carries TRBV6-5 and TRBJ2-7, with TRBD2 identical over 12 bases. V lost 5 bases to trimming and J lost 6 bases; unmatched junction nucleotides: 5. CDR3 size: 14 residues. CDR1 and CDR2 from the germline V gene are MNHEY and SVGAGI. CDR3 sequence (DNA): TGTGCCAGCAGTCGGACTAGCGGGAACGGCGAGCAGTACTTC. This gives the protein CASSRTSGNGEQYF.

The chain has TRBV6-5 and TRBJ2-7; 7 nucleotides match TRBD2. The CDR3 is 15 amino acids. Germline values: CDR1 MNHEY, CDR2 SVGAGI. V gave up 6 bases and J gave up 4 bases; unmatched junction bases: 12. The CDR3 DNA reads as TGTGCCAGCAGGCGGGGAGGGCCACCTTTTTACGAGCAGTACTTC. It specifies CASRRGGPPFYEQYF.

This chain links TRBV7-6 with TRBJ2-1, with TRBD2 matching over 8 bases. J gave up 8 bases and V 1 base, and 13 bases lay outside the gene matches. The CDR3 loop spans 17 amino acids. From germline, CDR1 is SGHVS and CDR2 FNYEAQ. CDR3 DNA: TGTGCCAGCAGCTTAGGGCCTAGCGGGTCTCGGGTCTATGAGCAGTTCTTC. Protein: CASSLGPSGSRVYEQFF.

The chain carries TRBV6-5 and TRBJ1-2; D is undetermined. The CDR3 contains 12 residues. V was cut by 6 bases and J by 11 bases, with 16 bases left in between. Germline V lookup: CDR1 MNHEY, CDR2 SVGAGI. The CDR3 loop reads CASRIEHGQYTF. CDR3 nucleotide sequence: TGTGCCAGCAGAATCGAACATGGGCAGTACACCTTC.

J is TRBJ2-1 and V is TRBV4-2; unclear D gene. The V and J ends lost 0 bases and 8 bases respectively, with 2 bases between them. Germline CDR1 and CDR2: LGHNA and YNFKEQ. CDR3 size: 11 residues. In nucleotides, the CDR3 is TGTGCCAGCAGCCAAGAGGATGAGCAGTTCTTC. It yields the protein CASSQEDEQFF.

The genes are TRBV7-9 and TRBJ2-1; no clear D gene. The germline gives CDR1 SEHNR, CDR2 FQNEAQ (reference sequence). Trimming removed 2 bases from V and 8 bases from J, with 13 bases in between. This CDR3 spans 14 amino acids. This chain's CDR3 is CASSLLTKADEQFF. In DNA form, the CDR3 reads TGTGCCAGCAGCTTACTGACAAAGGCTGATGAGCAGTTCTTC.

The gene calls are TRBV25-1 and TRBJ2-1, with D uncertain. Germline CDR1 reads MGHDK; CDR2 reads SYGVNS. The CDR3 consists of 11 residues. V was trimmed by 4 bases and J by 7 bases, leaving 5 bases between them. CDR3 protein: CASSVLNEQFF. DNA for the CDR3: TGTGCCAGCAGTGTACTAAATGAGCAGTTCTTC.

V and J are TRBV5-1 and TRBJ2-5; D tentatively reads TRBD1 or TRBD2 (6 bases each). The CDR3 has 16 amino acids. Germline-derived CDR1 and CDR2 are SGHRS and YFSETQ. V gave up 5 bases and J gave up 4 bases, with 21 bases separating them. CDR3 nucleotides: TGCGCCAGCAGAAAAGACAGGACTAATAGGGGAGAGACCCAGTACTTC. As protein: CASRKDRTNRGETQYF.

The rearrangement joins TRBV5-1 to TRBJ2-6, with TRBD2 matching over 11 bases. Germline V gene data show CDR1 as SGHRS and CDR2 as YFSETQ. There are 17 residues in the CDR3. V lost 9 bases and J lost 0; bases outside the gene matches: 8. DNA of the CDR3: TGCGCCACGACTAGCGGGGCCTTCGCCTCTGGGGCCAACGTCCTGACTTTC. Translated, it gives CATTSGAFASGANVLTF.

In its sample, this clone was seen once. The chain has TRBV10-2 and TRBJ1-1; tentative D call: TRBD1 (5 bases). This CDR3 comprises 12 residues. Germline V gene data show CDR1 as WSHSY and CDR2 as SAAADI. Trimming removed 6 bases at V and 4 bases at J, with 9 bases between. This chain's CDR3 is CASRAGSTEAFF. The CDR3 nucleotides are TGCGCCAGCAGAGCAGGGTCCACTGAAGCTTTCTTT.

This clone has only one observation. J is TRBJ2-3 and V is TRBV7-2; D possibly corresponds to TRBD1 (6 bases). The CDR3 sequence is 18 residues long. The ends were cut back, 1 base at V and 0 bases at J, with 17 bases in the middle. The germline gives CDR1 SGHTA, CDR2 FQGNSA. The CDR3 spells CASSLGIDRWASTDTQYF. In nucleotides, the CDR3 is TGTGCCAGCAGCTTAGGCATAGACAGGTGGGCTAGCACAGATACGCAGTATTTT. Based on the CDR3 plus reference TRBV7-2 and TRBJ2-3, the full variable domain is GAGVSQSPSNKVTEKGKDVELRCDPISGHTALYWYRQSLGQGLEFLIYFQGNSAPDKSGLPSDRFSAERTGGSVSTLTIQRTQQEDSAVYLCASSLGIDRWASTDTQYFGPGTRLTVL.

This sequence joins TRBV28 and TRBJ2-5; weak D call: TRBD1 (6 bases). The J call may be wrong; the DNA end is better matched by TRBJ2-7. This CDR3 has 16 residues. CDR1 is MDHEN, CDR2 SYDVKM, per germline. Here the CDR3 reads CASSPVGQSFSYEQYF. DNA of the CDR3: TGTGCCAGCAGCCCGGTTGGACAGTCCTTCTCCTACGAGCAGTACTTC.

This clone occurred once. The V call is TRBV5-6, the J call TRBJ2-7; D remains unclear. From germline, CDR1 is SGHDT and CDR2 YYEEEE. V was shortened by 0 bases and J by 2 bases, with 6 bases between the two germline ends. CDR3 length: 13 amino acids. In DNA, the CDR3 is TGTGCCAGCAGCTTGGCTCCGACCTACGAGCAGTACTTC. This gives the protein CASSLAPTYEQYF.

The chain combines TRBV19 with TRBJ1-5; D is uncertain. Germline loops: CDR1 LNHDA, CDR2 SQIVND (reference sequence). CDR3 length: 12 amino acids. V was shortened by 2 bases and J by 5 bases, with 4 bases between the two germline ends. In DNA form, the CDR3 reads TGTGCCAGTAGTATAAAGGATCAGCCCCAGCATTTT. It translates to CASSIKDQPQHF.

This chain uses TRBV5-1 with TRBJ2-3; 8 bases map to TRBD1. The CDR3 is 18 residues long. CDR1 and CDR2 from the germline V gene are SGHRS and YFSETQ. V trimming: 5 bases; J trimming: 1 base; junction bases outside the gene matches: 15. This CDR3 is CASSNPSLDRDGTDTQYF. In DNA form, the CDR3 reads TGCGCCAGCAGTAACCCCTCTTTGGACAGGGATGGCACAGATACGCAGTATTTT.

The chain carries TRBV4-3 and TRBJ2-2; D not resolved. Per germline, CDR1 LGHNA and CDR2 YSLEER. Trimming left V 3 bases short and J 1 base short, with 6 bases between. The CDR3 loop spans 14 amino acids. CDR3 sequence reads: CASSQNLNTGELFF. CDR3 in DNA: TGCGCCAGCAGCCAGAACTTGAACACCGGGGAGCTGTTTTTT.

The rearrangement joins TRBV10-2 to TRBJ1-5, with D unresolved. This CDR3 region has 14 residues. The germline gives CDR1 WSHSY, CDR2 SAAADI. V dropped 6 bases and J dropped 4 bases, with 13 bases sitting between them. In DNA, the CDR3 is TGCGCCAGCAGAGAAGGAACGATTAATCAGCCCCAGCATTTT. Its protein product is CASREGTINQPQHF.

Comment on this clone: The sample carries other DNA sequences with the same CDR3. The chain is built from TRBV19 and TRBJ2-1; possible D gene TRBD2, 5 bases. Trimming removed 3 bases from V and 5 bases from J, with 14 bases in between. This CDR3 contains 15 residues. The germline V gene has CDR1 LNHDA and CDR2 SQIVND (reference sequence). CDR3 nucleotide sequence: TGTGCCAGTAGTATGCTACTAGGATTGAACAATGAGCAGTTCTTC. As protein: CASSMLLGLNNEQFF.

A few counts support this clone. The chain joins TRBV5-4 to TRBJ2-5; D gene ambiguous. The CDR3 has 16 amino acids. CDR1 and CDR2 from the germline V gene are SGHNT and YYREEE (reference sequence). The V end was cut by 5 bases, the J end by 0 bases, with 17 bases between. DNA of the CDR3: TGTGCCAGCAGTTTCGGTCCGCCAGGTTACCAAGAGACCCAGTACTTC. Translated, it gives CASSFGPPGYQETQYF.

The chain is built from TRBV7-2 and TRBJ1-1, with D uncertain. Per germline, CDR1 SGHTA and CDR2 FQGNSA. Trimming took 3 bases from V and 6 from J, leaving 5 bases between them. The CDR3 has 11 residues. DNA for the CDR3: TGTGCCAGCAGCTTGGGCTCTGAAGCTTTCTTT. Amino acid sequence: CASSLGSEAFF.

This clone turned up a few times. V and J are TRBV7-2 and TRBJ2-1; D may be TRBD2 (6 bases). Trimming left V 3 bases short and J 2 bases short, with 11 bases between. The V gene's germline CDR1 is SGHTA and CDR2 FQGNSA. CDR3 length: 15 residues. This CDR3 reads CASSLLATAYNEQFF. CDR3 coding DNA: TGTGCCAGCAGCTTGCTAGCGACGGCCTACAATGAGCAGTTCTTC.

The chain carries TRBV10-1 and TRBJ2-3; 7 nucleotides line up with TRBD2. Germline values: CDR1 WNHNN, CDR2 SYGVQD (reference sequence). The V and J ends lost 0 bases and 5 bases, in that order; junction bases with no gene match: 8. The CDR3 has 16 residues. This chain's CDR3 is CASSESRNGGRDTQYF. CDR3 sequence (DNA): TGCGCCAGCAGTGAGTCGAGGAACGGCGGGAGAGATACGCAGTATTTT.

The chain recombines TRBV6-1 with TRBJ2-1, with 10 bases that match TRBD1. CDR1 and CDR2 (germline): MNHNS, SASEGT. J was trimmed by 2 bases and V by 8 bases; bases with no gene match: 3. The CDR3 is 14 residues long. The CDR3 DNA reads TGTGCCAGCGAGACAGGGGGCACCTACAATGAGCAGTTCTTC. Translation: CASETGGTYNEQFF.